This T cell receptor (beta chain) originates from a study of graft-versus-host responses after intestinal transplantation. On the study more broadly: Transplantation in recipients was multivisceral, liver-intestinal, or isolated intestinal. Following induction with anti-thymocyte globulin, all recipients were given tacrolimus and steroids for approximately 3 years.

Germline CDR1 reads SQVTM; CDR2 reads ANQGSEA. CDR3 length: 16 residues. Trimming pared 1 base from V and 1 base from J, leaving 16 bases between. The assay was immunoSEQ multiplex PCR, and TCRdb's table has in-frame clones only and misses some. The sample shows about 89,000 clones, 80% to 95% of them seen only once. Study conclusions and caveats: The authors found GvH clones in recipient marrow, some appearing first in ileum or blood.

To note about this clone: What it recognizes is unknown.

Sequencing was performed on unstimulated CD4+ T cells sorted from spleen or lymph node cells, taken before intestinal transplant. This sequence originates from a human donor who received an intestinal transplant. The chain links TRBV29-1 to TRBJ1-1, with TRBD1 as a possible D gene (5 bases). DNA of the CDR3: TGCAGCGTTGAAGTAAGGGCGACAGTCGGGAACACTGAAGCTTTCTTT. Residues: CSVEVRATVGNTEAFF.